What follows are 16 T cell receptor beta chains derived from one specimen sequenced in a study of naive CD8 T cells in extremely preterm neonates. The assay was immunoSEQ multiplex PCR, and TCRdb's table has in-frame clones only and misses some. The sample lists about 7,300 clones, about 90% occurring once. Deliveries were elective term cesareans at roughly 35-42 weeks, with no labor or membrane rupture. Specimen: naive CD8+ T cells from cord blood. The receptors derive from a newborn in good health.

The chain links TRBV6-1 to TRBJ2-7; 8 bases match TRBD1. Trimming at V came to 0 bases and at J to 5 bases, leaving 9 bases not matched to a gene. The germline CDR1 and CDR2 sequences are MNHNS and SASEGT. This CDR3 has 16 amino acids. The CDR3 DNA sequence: TGTGCCAGCAGTGAAGCGACGGCAGGGGGCCCAAACGAGCAGTACTTC. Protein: CASSEATAGGPNEQYF.

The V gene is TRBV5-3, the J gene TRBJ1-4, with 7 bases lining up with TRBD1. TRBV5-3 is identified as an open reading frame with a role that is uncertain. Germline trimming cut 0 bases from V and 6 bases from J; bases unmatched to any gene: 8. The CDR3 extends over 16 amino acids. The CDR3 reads CARSLAGGQRYEKLFF. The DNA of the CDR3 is TGTGCCAGAAGCTTGGCCGGGGGACAGAGGTATGAAAAACTGTTTTTT.

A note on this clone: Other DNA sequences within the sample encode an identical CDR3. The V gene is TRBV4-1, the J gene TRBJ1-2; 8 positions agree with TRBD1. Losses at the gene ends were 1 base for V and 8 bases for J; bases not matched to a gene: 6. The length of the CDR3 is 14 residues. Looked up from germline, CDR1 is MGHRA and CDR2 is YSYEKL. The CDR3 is CASSQGRDRYGYTF. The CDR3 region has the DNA TGCGCCAGCAGCCAAGGGCGGGACAGGTACGGCTACACCTTC.

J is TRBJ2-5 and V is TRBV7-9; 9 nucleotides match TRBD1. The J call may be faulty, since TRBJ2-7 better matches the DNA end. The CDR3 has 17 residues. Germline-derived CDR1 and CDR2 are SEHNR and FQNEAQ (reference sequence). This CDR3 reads CASSFPRTGGESYEQYF. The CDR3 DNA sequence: TGTGCCAGCAGCTTTCCCCGTACAGGGGGCGAATCCTACGAGCAGTACTTC.

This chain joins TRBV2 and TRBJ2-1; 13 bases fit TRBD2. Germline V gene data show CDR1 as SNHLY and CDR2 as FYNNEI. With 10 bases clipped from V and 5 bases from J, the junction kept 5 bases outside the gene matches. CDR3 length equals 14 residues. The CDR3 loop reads CATTSGRVHNEQFF. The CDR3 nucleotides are TGTGCCACCACTAGCGGGAGGGTACACAATGAGCAGTTCTTC.

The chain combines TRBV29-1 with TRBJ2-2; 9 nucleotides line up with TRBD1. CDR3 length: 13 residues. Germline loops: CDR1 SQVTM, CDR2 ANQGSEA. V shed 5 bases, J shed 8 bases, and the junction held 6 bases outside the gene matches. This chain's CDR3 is CSVPGQGTGELFF. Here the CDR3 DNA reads TGCAGCGTTCCGGGACAGGGAACTGGGGAGCTGTTTTTT.

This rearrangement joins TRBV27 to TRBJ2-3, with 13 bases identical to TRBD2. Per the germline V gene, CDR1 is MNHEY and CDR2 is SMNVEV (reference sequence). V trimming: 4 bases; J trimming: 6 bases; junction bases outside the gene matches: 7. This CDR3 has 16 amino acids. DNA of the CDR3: TGTGCCAGCAGTTCCGCCGGACTAGCGGGAGAGGATACGCAGTATTTT. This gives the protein CASSSAGLAGEDTQYF.

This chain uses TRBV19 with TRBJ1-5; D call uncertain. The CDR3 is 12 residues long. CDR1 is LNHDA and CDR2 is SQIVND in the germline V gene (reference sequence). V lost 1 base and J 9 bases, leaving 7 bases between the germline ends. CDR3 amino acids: CASSIGPRPQHF. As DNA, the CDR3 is TGTGCCAGTAGTATAGGACCTAGGCCCCAGCATTTT. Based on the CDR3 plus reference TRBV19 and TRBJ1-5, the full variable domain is DGGITQSPKYLFRKEGQNVTLSCEQNLNHDAMYWYRQDPGQGLRLIYYSQIVNDFQKGDIAEGYSVSREKKESFPLTVTSAQKNPTAFYLCASSIGPRPQHFGDGTRLSIL.

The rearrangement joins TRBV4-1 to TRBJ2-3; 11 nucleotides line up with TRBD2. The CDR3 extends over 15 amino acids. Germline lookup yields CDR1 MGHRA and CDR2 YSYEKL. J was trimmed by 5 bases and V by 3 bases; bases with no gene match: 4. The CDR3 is CASSHSGTSGDTQYF. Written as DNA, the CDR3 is TGCGCCAGCAGCCATTCCGGGACTAGCGGAGATACGCAGTATTTT.

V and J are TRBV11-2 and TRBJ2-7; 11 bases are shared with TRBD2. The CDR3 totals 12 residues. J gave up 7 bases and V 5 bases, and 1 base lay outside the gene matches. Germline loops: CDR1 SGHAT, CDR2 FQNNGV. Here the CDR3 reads CASSVAGGEQYF. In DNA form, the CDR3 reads TGTGCCAGCAGCGTAGCGGGGGGGGAGCAGTACTTC.

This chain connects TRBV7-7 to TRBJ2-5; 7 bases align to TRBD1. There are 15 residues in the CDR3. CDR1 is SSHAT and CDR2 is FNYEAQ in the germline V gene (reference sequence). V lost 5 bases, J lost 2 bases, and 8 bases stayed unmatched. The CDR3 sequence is CASSLVDRVQETQYF. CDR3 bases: TGTGCCAGCAGCCTAGTCGACAGGGTTCAAGAGACCCAGTACTTC.

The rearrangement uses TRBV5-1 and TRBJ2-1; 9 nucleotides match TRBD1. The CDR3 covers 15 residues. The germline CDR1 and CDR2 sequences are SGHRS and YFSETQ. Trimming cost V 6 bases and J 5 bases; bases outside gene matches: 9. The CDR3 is CASNSGQGLNNEQFF. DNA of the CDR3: TGCGCCAGCAACTCCGGACAGGGGCTAAACAATGAGCAGTTCTTC.

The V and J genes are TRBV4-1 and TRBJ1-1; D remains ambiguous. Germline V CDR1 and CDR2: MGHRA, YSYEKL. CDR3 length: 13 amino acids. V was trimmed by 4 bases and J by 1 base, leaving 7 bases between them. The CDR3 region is CASSLYRNTEAFF. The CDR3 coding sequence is TGCGCCAGCAGCCTTTACAGGAACACTGAAGCTTTCTTT.

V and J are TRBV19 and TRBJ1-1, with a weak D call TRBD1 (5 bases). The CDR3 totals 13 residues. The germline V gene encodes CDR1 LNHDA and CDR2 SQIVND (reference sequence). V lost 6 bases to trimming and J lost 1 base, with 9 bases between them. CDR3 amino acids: CASRDSSNTEAFF. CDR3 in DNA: TGTGCCAGTAGAGACAGCTCGAACACTGAAGCTTTCTTT.

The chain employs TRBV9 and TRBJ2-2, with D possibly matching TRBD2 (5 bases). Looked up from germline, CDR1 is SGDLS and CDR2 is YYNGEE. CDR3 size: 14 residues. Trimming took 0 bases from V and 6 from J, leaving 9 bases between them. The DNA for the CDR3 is TGTGCCAGCAGCGTAGAGGAAGCGGCCGGGGAGCTGTTTTTT. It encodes CASSVEEAAGELFF. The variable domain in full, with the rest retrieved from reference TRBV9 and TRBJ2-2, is DSGVTQTPKHLITATGQRVTLRCSPRSGDLSVYWYQQSLDQGLQFLIQYYNGEERAKGNILERFSAQQFPDLHSELNLSSLELGDSALYFCASSVEEAAGELFFGEGSRLTVL.

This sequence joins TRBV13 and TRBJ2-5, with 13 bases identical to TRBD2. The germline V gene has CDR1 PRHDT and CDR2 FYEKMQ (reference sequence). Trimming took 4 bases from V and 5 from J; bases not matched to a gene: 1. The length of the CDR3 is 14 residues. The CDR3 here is CASSWGLAGETQYF. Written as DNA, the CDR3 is TGTGCCAGCAGCTGGGGACTAGCGGGGGAGACCCAGTACTTC. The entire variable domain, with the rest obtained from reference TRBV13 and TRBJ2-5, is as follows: AAGVIQSPRHLIKEKRETATLKCYPIPRHDTVYWYQQGPGQDPQFLISFYEKMQSDKGSIPDRFSAQQFSDYHSELNMSSLELGDSALYFCASSWGLAGETQYFGPGTRLLVL.